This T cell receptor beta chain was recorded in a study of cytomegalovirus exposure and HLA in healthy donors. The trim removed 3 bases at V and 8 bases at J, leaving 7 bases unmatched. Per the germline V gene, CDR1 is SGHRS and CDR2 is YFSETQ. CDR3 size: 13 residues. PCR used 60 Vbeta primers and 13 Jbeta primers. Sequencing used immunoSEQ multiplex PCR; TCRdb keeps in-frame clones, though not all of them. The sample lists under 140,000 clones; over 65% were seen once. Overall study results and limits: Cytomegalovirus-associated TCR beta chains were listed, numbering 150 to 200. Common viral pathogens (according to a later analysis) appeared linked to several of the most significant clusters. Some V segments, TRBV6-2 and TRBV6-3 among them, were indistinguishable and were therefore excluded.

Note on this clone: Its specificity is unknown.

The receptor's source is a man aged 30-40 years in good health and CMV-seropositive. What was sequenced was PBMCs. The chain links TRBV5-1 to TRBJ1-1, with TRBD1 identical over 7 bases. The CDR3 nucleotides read TGCGCCAGCAGCTCCCGGGACAGAAAAGAAGCTTTCTTT. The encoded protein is CASSSRDRKEAFF.